This T cell receptor beta chain appears in the sequencing data of a study of blood T cell repertoires in COVID-19. Per the original methods: Amplification with reference gene primers provided the estimates of nucleated cell counts. The data were produced by immunoSEQ multiplex PCR, yet TCRdb's version contains in-frame clones alone and is incomplete. That table furnishes V, J and clone size, whereas the DNA furnished D and trimming. Among 180,000 or so clones listed, about 86% were seen once. Remarks on this clone: The same CDR3 can be traced to other DNA sequences in this sample.

The CDR3 totals 12 residues. With V trimmed by 6 bases and J by 4 bases, 2 bases remained unmatched. Per germline, CDR1 SNHLY and CDR2 FYNNEI. The rearrangement joins TRBV2 to TRBJ1-2, with 7 bases identical to TRBD1. The source is a man aged 55 to 70 with acute or convalescent COVID-19. Sample: peripheral blood. The CDR3 region is CASSRDSYGYTF. The CDR3, as DNA: TGTGCCAGCAGCCGGGACAGCTATGGCTACACCTTC.